Each of the 8 T cell receptor beta chains below was sequenced from the same sample in a study of cytomegalovirus exposure and HLA in healthy donors. This PCR relied on a set of 60 Vbeta primers and 13 Jbeta primers. Clones were read by immunoSEQ multiplex PCR, and TCRdb kept only the in-frame ones, dropping some. The sample holds about 150,000 clones; approximately 80% are singletons and the top ten take roughly 5.9%. Sequencing input: PBMCs. Source of these receptors: a woman in her thirties or forties in good health and CMV-seropositive.

The V gene is TRBV7-9, the J gene TRBJ2-7; 9 bases are shared with TRBD1. Germline trimming cut 6 bases from V and 5 bases from J; bases unmatched to any gene: 8. The germline CDR1 and CDR2 sequences are SEHNR and FQNEAQ (reference sequence). CDR3 size: 14 residues. CDR3 sequence (DNA): TGTGCCAGCAGGCCCGGGACAGGGTCCCACGAGCAGTACTTC. Its protein product is CASRPGTGSHEQYF.

The CDR3 spells CASSADSNTGELFF. CDR3 nucleotide sequence: TGTGCCAGCAGCGCGGACTCGAACACCGGGGAGCTGTTTTTT. The chain links TRBV7-8 to TRBJ2-2; maybe TRBD2 (5 bases). This CDR3 contains 14 residues. Deletions cut 5 bases from V and 0 bases from J, with 7 bases between. The germline V gene encodes CDR1 SGHVS and CDR2 FQNEAQ.

The gene calls are TRBV9 and TRBJ2-2; a weak D match, TRBD1 (5 bases). Germline CDR1 is SGDLS and CDR2 is YYNGEE. The V end lost 5 bases, the J end lost 5 bases, and 13 bases lay between the germline ends. This CDR3 is 14 amino acids long. The CDR3 region is CASSRLSGTGELFF. The CDR3 bases are TGTGCCAGCAGTAGGCTCTCAGGGACCGGGGAGCTGTTTTTT.

The chain combines TRBV28 with TRBJ2-1; D gene ambiguous. The germline gives CDR1 MDHEN, CDR2 SYDVKM. The CDR3 is 15 amino acids. V dropped 6 bases and J dropped 4 bases, with 16 bases sitting between them. The CDR3: CASRVLRSLYNEQFF. The CDR3 DNA reads TGTGCCAGCAGAGTATTGAGAAGCTTATACAATGAGCAGTTCTTC.

The chain carries TRBV14 and TRBJ1-1, with D perhaps TRBD1 (5 bases). The V end was cut by 4 bases, the J end by 5 bases, with 11 bases between. Germline CDR1 SGHDN, CDR2 FVKESK. The CDR3 is made up of 13 amino acids. CDR3 amino acids: CASSRQGGTEAFF. CDR3 coding DNA: TGTGCCAGCAGCCGCCAGGGTGGAACTGAAGCTTTCTTT.

The chain has TRBV13 and TRBJ2-7, with D possibly TRBD2 on 6 matching bases. CDR1 PRHDT and CDR2 FYEKMQ come from the germline V gene (reference sequence). Between the trimmed V and J ends, which lost 5 bases and 3 bases, there was a span of 17 bases. The length of the CDR3 is 15 residues. CDR3: CASSATSSGFYEQYF. Here the CDR3 DNA reads TGTGCCAGCAGCGCCACGAGTAGCGGCTTCTACGAGCAGTACTTC.

This clone came up a few times. V and J are TRBV27 and TRBJ1-5; TRBD1 matches at 9 bases. CDR1 is MNHEY, CDR2 SMNVEV, per germline (reference sequence). The CDR3 totals 16 residues. V shed 4 bases and J 7 bases; nucleotides not matched to a gene: 11. The CDR3 nucleotides read TGTGCCAGCAGTTCCGTGACCGGGACAGGGACCCAGCCCCAGCATTTT. It yields the protein CASSSVTGTGTQPQHF.

In its sample, this clone was seen a few times. V usage is TRBV25-1 and J usage is TRBJ2-3, with 8 bases matching TRBD2. Germline V gives CDR1 MGHDK, CDR2 SYGVNS. This CDR3 has 15 residues. J was trimmed by 4 bases and V by 4 bases; bases with no gene match: 7. CDR3 sequence: CASSGTGGPSDTQYF. Written as DNA, the CDR3 is TGTGCCAGCAGTGGAACGGGAGGGCCCTCAGATACGCAGTATTTT.